Reported below is one T cell receptor (beta chain). The antigen is unknown. This entry is derived from a study of graft-versus-host responses after intestinal transplantation. As for the study in general: Transplants given to recipients were multivisceral, liver-intestinal, or isolated intestinal. All of the recipients had induction that used anti-thymocyte globulin, then tacrolimus and steroids for approximately 3 years. Findings and caveats of the study: Allograft graft-versus-host to host-versus-graft clonal ratios ran high in patients with graft-donor T cell macrochimerism. Recipient marrow contained GvH clones, some of which appeared first in ileum or blood.

Clones were sequenced by immunoSEQ multiplex PCR, and TCRdb holds only the in-frame ones, with some missing. The repertoire includes approximately 9,000 clones, under 95% of them detected once, and roughly 1.5% sits in the top ten. CDR1 is SGHRS, CDR2 YFSETQ, per germline. The V gene lost 0 bases and the J gene lost 4 bases, with 4 bases spanning the gap. CDR3 size: 13 residues. The TCR comes from a human patient who received an intestinal transplant, so some T cells may come from the graft donor. The sample here was PBMCs, taken around 31 days after intestinal transplant. The V and J genes are TRBV5-1 and TRBJ1-4, with D unresolved. DNA of the CDR3: TGCGCCAGCAGCTTGGGGTATAATGAAAAACTGTTTTTT. It yields the protein CASSLGYNEKLFF.